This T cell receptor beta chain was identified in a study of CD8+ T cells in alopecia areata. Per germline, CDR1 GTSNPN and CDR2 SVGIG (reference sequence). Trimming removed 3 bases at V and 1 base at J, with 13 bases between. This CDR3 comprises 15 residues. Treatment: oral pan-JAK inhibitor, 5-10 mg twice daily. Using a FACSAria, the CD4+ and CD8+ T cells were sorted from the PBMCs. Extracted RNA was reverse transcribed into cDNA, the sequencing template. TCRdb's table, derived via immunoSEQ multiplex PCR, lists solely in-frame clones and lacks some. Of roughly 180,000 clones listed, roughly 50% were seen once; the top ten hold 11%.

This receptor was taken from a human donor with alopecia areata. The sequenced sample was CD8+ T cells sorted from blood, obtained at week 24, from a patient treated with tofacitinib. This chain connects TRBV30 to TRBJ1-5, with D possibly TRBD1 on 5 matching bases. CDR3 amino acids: CAWSDLAGSNQPQHF. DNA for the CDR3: TGTGCCTGGAGCGATTTGGCAGGGAGCAATCAGCCCCAGCATTTT.